The present entry profiles one TCR beta chain with its context. This record comes from a study of blood T cell repertoires in COVID-19. At the level of the study: Acute-phase and convalescent COVID-19 samples originated in the United States, Italy and Spain.

Sequencing was performed with immunoSEQ multiplex PCR; in TCRdb, only in-frame clones are kept and a portion is missing. The table records about 360,000 clones, around 87% of them present only once. CDR1 and CDR2 from the germline V gene are SGHTA and FQGNSA. The CDR3 sequence is 17 residues long. V dropped 1 base and J dropped 5; count of bases not matched to a gene: 8. The study recruited people aged roughly 18 to 100 years across about 25 US areas. Allocation to cohorts depended on clinical history reported by the participants. This chain joins TRBV7-2 and TRBJ2-5; TRBD2 aligns across 12 bases. The sample was PBMCs or T cells enriched from blood (not recorded which). This TCR came from a man under 40 who had recovered from COVID-19. The CDR3 region is CASSLGLAGGRGETQYF. CDR3 nucleotides: TGTGCCAGCAGCTTAGGGCTAGCGGGGGGGCGAGGGGAGACCCAGTACTTC.